This T cell receptor (beta chain) derives from a study of T cells in Graves' hyperthyroidism and ophthalmopathy. Germline values: CDR1 MNHEY, CDR2 SMNVEV (reference sequence). The CDR3 runs to 16 residues. V was trimmed by 0 bases and J by 3 bases, leaving 15 bases between them. What was amplified from RNA transcripts were TCR beta CDR3 regions. Initially, a first-round RT-PCR of the TCR CDR3 employed the HTBI primer set. In TCRdb, the multiplex PCR reads were re-called with MiXCR into one record per CDR3 protein. The sample has about 520,000 distinct CDR3 sequences, around 24% seen once. Study-wide findings and caveats: Most clonotypes that expanded in the thyroid above 0.001 also showed up in blood.

Ten or more counts support this clonotype. Its antigen is as yet unknown. Among ophthalmopathy patients, the Clinical Activity Score reached at least 3, the NOSPECS grade reached at least 4, and duration remained under 3 months. Uncontrolled infection, other autoimmune disease, pregnancy or lactation excluded patients. The diagnostic basis comprised clinical symptoms, serum thyroxine and TRAb, thyroid ultrasound and orbital computed tomography. V is TRBV27 and J is TRBJ2-7, with a tentative D call TRBD2 (6 bases). The sequenced sample consisted of blood. The TCR sequence derives from a woman aged 25 to 39 with Graves' ophthalmopathy. The CDR3, as DNA: TGTGCCAGCAGTTTATCGGCCGCTTTGGGGGGCTACGAGCAGTACTTC. Protein sequence: CASSLSAALGGYEQYF.